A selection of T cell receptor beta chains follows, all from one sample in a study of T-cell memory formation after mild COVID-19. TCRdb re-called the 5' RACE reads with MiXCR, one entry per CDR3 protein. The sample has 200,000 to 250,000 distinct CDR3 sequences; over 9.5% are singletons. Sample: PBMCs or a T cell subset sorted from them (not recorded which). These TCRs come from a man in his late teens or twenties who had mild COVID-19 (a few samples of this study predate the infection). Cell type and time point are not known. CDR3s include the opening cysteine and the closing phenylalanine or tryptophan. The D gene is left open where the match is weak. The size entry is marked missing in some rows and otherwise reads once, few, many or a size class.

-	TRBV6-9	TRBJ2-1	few	TGTGCCAGCAGTTATTCAGTAGGGGGTCATGAGCAGTTCTTC	CASSYSVGGHEQFF
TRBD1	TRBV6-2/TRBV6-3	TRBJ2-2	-	TGTGCCAGCAGACCGGGACAGGGGGCGCGGTACACCGGGGAGCTGTTTTTT	CASRPGQGARYTGELFF
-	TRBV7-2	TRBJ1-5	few	TGTGCCAGCAGCTTTGGGGTAGGGCAGCCCCAGCATTTT	CASSFGVGQPQHF
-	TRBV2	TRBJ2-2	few	TGTGCCAGCAGTGCTTCAGGGAGCACCGGGGAGCTGTTTTTT	CASSASGSTGELFF
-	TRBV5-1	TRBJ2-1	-	TGCGCCAGCAGCCTTGGCGGTTCGGCAGGCTACAATGAGCAGTTCTTC	CASSLGGSAGYNEQFF
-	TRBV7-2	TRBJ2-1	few	TGTGCCAGCAGCTTGCGCCCGATCCACAATGTACAGGGCAATGAGCAGTTCTTC	CASSLRPIHNVQGNEQFF
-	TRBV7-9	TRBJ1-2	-	TGTGCCAGCAGAACAGACGGGGCAGTCTATGGCTACACCTTC	CASRTDGAVYGYTF
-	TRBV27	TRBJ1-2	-	TGTGCCTCGGGGGCGAGCTATGGCTACACCTTC	CASGASYGYTF
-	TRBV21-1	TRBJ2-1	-	TGTGCCACCGTCCGGGACTACGCCTACAATGAGCAGTTCTTC	CATVRDYAYNEQFF
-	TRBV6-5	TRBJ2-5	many	TGTGCCAGCAGTCCCATGGGGCTTGAGACCCAGTACTTC	CASSPMGLETQYF
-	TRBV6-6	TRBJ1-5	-	TGTGCCAGCAGTACGGACGGTGGCCAGCCCCAGCATTTT	CASSTDGGQPQHF
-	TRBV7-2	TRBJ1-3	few	TGTGCCAGCAGCTCCACTTTTATCTCTGGAAACACCATATATTTT	CASSSTFISGNTIYF
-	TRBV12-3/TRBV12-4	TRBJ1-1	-	TGTGCCAGCAGTTCCCTTGGCAGGGGCACTGAAGCTTTCTTT	CASSSLGRGTEAFF
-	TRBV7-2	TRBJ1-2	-	TGTGCCAGCAGCCAAGTCGTAGGAAACTTCTATGGCTACACCTTC	CASSQVVGNFYGYTF
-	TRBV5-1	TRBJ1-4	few	TGCGCCAGCAGTACAGGGCCAACTAATGAAAAACTGTTTTTT	CASSTGPTNEKLFF
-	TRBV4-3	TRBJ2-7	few	TGCGCCAGCAGCCAAAGGACATTTTACGAGCAGTACTTC	CASSQRTFYEQYF
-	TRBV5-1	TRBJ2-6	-	TGCGCCAGCGCCGTGGGTGCGAGCTCTGGGGCCAACGTCCTGACTTTC	CASAVGASSGANVLTF
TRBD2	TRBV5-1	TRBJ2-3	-	TGCGCCAGCAGCCCCGGTCGGACTAGCGGGAGCACAGATACGCAGTATTTT	CASSPGRTSGSTDTQYF
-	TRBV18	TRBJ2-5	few	TGTGCCAGCTCACCAGGGACGGTGTACCAAGAGACCCAGTACTTC	CASSPGTVYQETQYF
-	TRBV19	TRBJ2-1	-	TGTGCCAGTCGGGACCTAGATACTGAGCAGTTCTTC	CASRDLDTEQFF
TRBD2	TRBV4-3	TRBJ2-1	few	TGCGCCAGCAGCCAGGATACCCCCGTAGCGGCGGGGGGGTTCAATGAGCAGTTCTTC	CASSQDTPVAAGGFNEQFF
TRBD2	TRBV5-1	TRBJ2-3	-	TGCGCCAGCAGCTTGGGGCTAGCGGGGAACTCAGATACGCAGTATTTT	CASSLGLAGNSDTQYF
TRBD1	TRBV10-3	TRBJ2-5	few	TGTGCCATCAGTTTGACAGGGGACCAAGAGACCCAGTACTTC	CAISLTGDQETQYF